The 9 T cell receptor beta chains listed next were all sequenced from one sample in a study of T-cell reconstitution after alpha-beta-depleted transplantation in children. Unique molecular identifiers tagged the TCRbeta library. Each CDR3 protein gets one entry after TCRdb re-called the PCR reads with MiXCR. The table lists more than 500,000 distinct CDR3 sequences, roughly 11% of them singletons. Sequences were derived from PBMCs, mostly from graft donor cells, sampled 180 days after TCRalphabeta/CD19-depleted stem cell transplant. Receptor source: a female patient aged 2-10 years who had a stem cell transplant for aplastic anemia, so the T cells may come from the graft donor.

This chain joins TRBV6-2 or TRBV6-3 and TRBJ2-1; D unclear. Trimming took off 4 bases at V and 5 bases at J, with 9 bases between the two ends. Germline V gene data show CDR1 as MNHEY and CDR2 as SVGEGT. This CDR3 region has 13 residues. The CDR3: CASSSGNDNEQFF. The CDR3 nucleotides are TGTGCCAGCAGTTCCGGAAACGACAATGAGCAGTTCTTC.

This clonotype was seen a few times. The chain links TRBV6-6 to TRBJ1-2; tentatively, D is TRBD1 (6 bases). CDR1 and CDR2 (germline): MNHNY, SVGAGI (reference sequence). This CDR3 spans 13 amino acids. The ends were cut back, 7 bases at V and 4 bases at J, with 13 bases in the middle. The CDR3 DNA reads as TGTGCCAGCAACGACAGGACGAGCTATGGCTACACCTTC. The encoded protein is CASNDRTSYGYTF.

This chain uses TRBV28 with TRBJ2-7, with TRBD1 matching over 9 bases. This CDR3 has 15 amino acids. V shed 7 bases, J shed 4 bases, and the junction held 11 bases outside the gene matches. The germline gives CDR1 MDHEN, CDR2 SYDVKM. CDR3 sequence reads: CASTDGQGLIYEQYF. CDR3 bases: TGTGCCAGCACCGATGGACAGGGGTTAATTTACGAGCAGTACTTC.

This clonotype turned up a few times. The V call is TRBV20-1, the J call TRBJ2-7, with TRBD2 matching over 7 bases. Germline V gene sequence: CDR1 DFQATT, CDR2 SNEGSKA (reference sequence). With 1 base clipped from V and 7 bases from J, the junction kept 10 bases outside the gene matches. This CDR3 is built from 14 residues. The CDR3 nucleotides are TGCAGTGCTAGAGGCAGCGGGACCCGAGGGGAGCAGTACGTC. This encodes CSARGSGTRGEQYV.

This clonotype showed up many times. This chain uses TRBV7-8 with TRBJ1-3; D remains unclear. V gave up 1 base and J gave up 2 bases, with 6 bases separating them. Germline CDR1 is SGHVS and CDR2 is FQNEAQ. The CDR3 spans 14 residues. The DNA of the CDR3 is TGTGCCAGCAGCTTAGACATCGCTGGAAACACCATATATTTT. It translates to CASSLDIAGNTIYF.

There are a few counts of this clonotype. The CDR3 here is CASSSGLPETQYF. CDR3 bases: TGTGCCAGCAGTTCTGGACTCCCGGAGACCCAGTACTTC. The chain links TRBV5-4 to TRBJ2-5; a weak D match, TRBD2 (5 bases). CDR3 size: 13 residues. Germline V gene sequence: CDR1 SGHNT, CDR2 YYREEE (reference sequence). Trimming cost V 5 bases and J 5 bases, with 13 bases left between them.

V is TRBV9 and J is TRBJ2-1, with 9 bases fitting TRBD1. CDR3 length: 20 residues. J was trimmed by 0 bases and V by 7 bases; bases with no gene match: 20. Germline V lookup: CDR1 SGDLS, CDR2 YYNGEE. In DNA form, the CDR3 reads TGTGCCAGCTCCACCCCGGGACAGGGTCCCGCTATACCCTCCTACAATGAGCAGTTCTTC. It specifies CASSTPGQGPAIPSYNEQFF. Combining the CDR3 with reference TRBV9 and TRBJ2-1 gives the whole variable domain DSGVTQTPKHLITATGQRVTLRCSPRSGDLSVYWYQQSLDQGLQFLIQYYNGEERAKGNILERFSAQQFPDLHSELNLSSLELGDSALYFCASSTPGQGPAIPSYNEQFFGPGTRLTVL.

Many counts were recorded for this clonotype. This chain links TRBV10-3 with TRBJ2-5; 8 positions agree with TRBD1. Germline trimming cut 6 bases from V and 5 bases from J; bases unmatched to any gene: 5. Germline values: CDR1 ENHRY, CDR2 SYGVKD. The CDR3 length is 13 residues. The DNA of the CDR3 is TGTGCCATCAGGGACAGGGCAGTTGAGACCCAGTACTTC. Amino acids: CAIRDRAVETQYF.

This chain links TRBV7-2 with TRBJ2-3; the D call may be TRBD1 or TRBD2 (6 bases each). V shed 8 bases and J shed 0 bases, with 15 bases lying between them. The CDR3 has 15 residues. CDR1 is SGHTA and CDR2 is FQGNSA in the germline V gene. This CDR3 reads CASQVRGLSTDTQYF. Written as DNA, the CDR3 is TGTGCCAGCCAAGTTCGGGGGCTTAGCACAGATACGCAGTATTTT.